The 10 T cell receptor beta chains presented below share a single source sample, sequenced in a study of blood T cell repertoires in COVID-19. The method was immunoSEQ multiplex PCR; TCRdb's version includes in-frame clones alone and lacks a portion of them. The sample carries around 250,000 clones, around nine tenths recorded once. The sequenced material came from peripheral blood. The receptors here all came from a woman in her forties who had recovered from COVID-19.

The V gene is TRBV5-1, the J gene TRBJ2-3; 7 nucleotides agree with TRBD1. Trimming at V came to 4 bases and at J to 0 bases, leaving 8 bases not matched to a gene. From germline, CDR1 is SGHRS and CDR2 YFSETQ. The CDR3 is 16 amino acids. As DNA, the CDR3 is TGCGCCAGCAGCCTGGGTGGGACAGCTAGCACAGATACGCAGTATTTT. It translates to CASSLGGTASTDTQYF.

The chain recombines TRBV19 with TRBJ1-1; D gene ambiguous. CDR3 length equals 12 residues. V was clipped by 1 base and J by 8 bases, with 8 bases between them. The V gene's germline CDR1 is LNHDA and CDR2 SQIVND (reference sequence). CDR3 DNA sequence: TGTGCCAGTAGTATAGGCGAAAGCGAAGCTTTCTTT. Translating it yields CASSIGESEAFF.

V is TRBV11-2 and J is TRBJ2-7; 9 nucleotides line up with TRBD2. The CDR3 contains 14 residues. With V trimmed by 5 bases and J by 3 bases, 5 bases remained unmatched. Germline-derived CDR1 and CDR2 are SGHAT and FQNNGV. DNA for the CDR3: TGTGCCAGCAGCCTCCTGACTAGCGGCTACGAGCAGTACTTC. This encodes CASSLLTSGYEQYF.

J is TRBJ2-2 and V is TRBV30; TRBD2 matches 13 bases. This CDR3 region has 14 residues. V shed 2 bases, J shed 7 bases, and the junction held 1 base outside the gene matches. Germline loops: CDR1 GTSNPN, CDR2 SVGIG (reference sequence). The CDR3 coding sequence is TGTGCCTGGAGTAGGACTAGCGGGGGCGGGGAGCTGTTTTTT. It codes for CAWSRTSGGGELFF.

The genes are TRBV28 and TRBJ2-3; possibly TRBD2 for D (6 bases). The germline V and J ends were trimmed by 2 bases and 2 bases, with 11 bases remaining between them. This CDR3 contains 15 residues. Looked up from germline, CDR1 is MDHEN and CDR2 is SYDVKM. The CDR3 DNA follows: TGTGCCAGCAGTTTAAGGCGGGGCAACACAGATACGCAGTATTTT. Translated, it gives CASSLRRGNTDTQYF. Full variable domain (missing parts from reference TRBV28 and TRBJ2-3): DVKVTQSSRYLVKRTGEKVFLECVQDMDHENMFWYRQDPGLGLRLIYFSYDVKMKEKGDIPEGYSVSREKKERFSLILESASTNQTSMYLCASSLRRGNTDTQYFGPGTRLTVL.

CDR3 protein: CASSQPTGQTEAFF. The CDR3 DNA sequence: TGCGCCAGCAGCCAACCGACAGGGCAGACTGAAGCTTTCTTT. The V and J genes are TRBV4-1 and TRBJ1-1, with 7 positions matching TRBD1. J gave up 5 bases and V 2 bases, and 5 bases lay outside the gene matches. This CDR3 has 14 amino acids. The germline gives CDR1 MGHRA, CDR2 YSYEKL.

The CDR3 DNA follows: TGTGCCAGCAGCGTGAAACTAGCTAATTCACCCCTCCACTTT. Protein product: CASSVKLANSPLHF. V is TRBV9 and J is TRBJ1-6; D remains ambiguous. The CDR3 totals 14 residues. Trimming shortened V by 2 bases and J by 6 bases, and 9 bases separated the two germline ends. CDR1 is SGDLS and CDR2 is YYNGEE in the germline V gene.

The J gene is TRBJ1-2, the V gene TRBV18; tentative D call: TRBD1 (6 bases). V was clipped by 1 base and J by 0 bases, with 9 bases between them. This CDR3 contains 15 residues. The germline CDR1 and CDR2 sequences are KGHSH and LQKENI. Here the CDR3 DNA reads TGTGCCAGCTCACCACTAGGACAGACTAACTATGGCTACACCTTC. It codes for CASSPLGQTNYGYTF.

The chain couples TRBV28 to TRBJ2-4; 7 positions agree with TRBD2. Germline V CDR1 and CDR2: MDHEN, SYDVKM. The trim removed 5 bases at V and 7 bases at J, leaving 8 bases unmatched. The CDR3 extends over 14 amino acids. The chain's CDR3 is CASSPLLGGNIQYF. CDR3 DNA: TGTGCCAGCAGTCCTCTCCTGGGAGGGAACATTCAGTACTTC.

The chain combines TRBV3-1 (or the pseudogene TRBV3-2) with TRBJ2-1; 9 nucleotides line up with TRBD2. CDR3 size: 15 residues. V dropped 5 bases and J dropped 3; count of bases not matched to a gene: 5. From germline, CDR1 is LGHDT and CDR2 YNNKEL (reference sequence). CDR3 in DNA: TGTGCCAGCAGCGTGAATAGCGGGGGCTACAATGAGCAGTTCTTC. Protein: CASSVNSGGYNEQFF.